The present T cell receptor beta chain was sequenced within a study of blood T cell repertoires in COVID-19. Germline-derived CDR1 and CDR2 are SGHTA and FQGNSA. This CDR3 comprises 15 residues. J gave up 4 bases and V 5 bases, and 9 bases lay outside the gene matches. Generated by immunoSEQ multiplex PCR, the TCRdb table keeps only in-frame clones and is missing some. This table has about 140,000 clones, 80% to 85% appearing once. A few counts support this clone. The sequence was obtained from a young man with COVID-19, enrolled during active disease. Sequencing input: peripheral blood. The V gene is TRBV7-2, the J gene TRBJ1-2; 8 bases agree with TRBD1. In nucleotides, the CDR3 is TGTGCCAGCAGCGCAGGACAGGGAATAGCCTATGGCTACACCTTC. Protein: CASSAGQGIAYGYTF.